Given below is one T cell receptor (beta chain) in context. Per the original data handling: Filtering was not the same, since immunoSEQ gave junction-only sequences without quality scores. Profiled with immunoSEQ multiplex PCR; TCRdb holds only in-frame clones, not every one. The DNA was the basis for D and trimming; V, J and clone size are from that table. Here the sample spans nearly 1,000,000 clones, about 80% being singletons. This sample is drawn from a study of shared clonotypes between healthy human individuals. This CDR3 has 14 residues. The V segment lost 1 base and the J segment 5 bases; nucleotides outside the gene matches: 4. In germline, CDR1 is SNHLY, CDR2 FYNNEI.

The material sequenced was memory CD4+ T cells sorted from blood. Stated subset: CD45RA-negative fraction. The V call is TRBV2, the J call TRBJ2-5, with 7 bases that match TRBD2. The clonotype was recovered from a man between 18 and 29 years old in good health. DNA of the CDR3: TGTGCCAGCAGTGAAGTAACTAGCGCGGAGACCCAGTACTTC. Protein sequence: CASSEVTSAETQYF. The full variable domain, completed using reference TRBV2 and TRBJ2-5, is EPEVTQTPSHQVTQMGQEVILRCVPISNHLYFYWYRQILGQKVEFLVSFYNNEISEKSEIFDDQFSVERPDGSNFTLKIRSTKLEDSAMYFCASSEVTSAETQYFGPGTRLLVL.